This T cell receptor beta chain stems from a study of control samples from healthy donors and cancer patients (dated by TCRdb to about 2020). The library was produced with the immunoSEQ multiplex PCR assay. TCRdb stores this immuneACCESS table with in-frame sequences only. Part of the clones is absent; in the studies checked, under half of the shortfall reflects unresolved V genes, and no reason is known for the rest. The sample yields approximately 110,000 clones; approximately 90% were counted once. The top ten constitute less than 9% of the sample. The germline V gene provides CDR1 SNHLY and CDR2 FYNNEI. The CDR3 spans 13 residues, from the cysteine through the phenylalanine. Here the CDR3 DNA is all that survives: 39 bases in frame from base 1. V was cut back by 8 bases and J by 3 bases, leaving a gap of 14 bases between them. Comment on this clone: Its specific antigen is unknown. No qualities accompany the bases; no much larger clone lies one base away.

The chain joins TRBV2 to TRBJ2-7; no D gene call is confident. The specimen sequenced was blood. This sequence originates from a woman under 30 in good health. The sequenced DNA is TGTGCCAGCGCCTTGCAATCGGGCTACGAGCAGTACTTC. This sequence encodes CASALQSGYEQYF.